This T cell receptor (beta chain) was recovered during a study of OX40 agonist ivuxolimab in advanced cancers. The ends lost 4 bases at V and 5 bases at J; junction bases unmatched: 3. The CDR3 covers 14 residues. CDR1 and CDR2 from the germline V gene are SGHKS and YYEKEE (reference sequence). Assay: immunoSEQ multiplex PCR; the TCRdb copy retains only in-frame clones and omits some. The repertoire holds approximately 90,000 clones, with 87% as singletons. This sample comprised CD4+ or CD8+ T cells sorted from blood, obtained in a trial of the OX40 agonist ivuxolimab. The V and J genes are TRBV5-5 and TRBJ2-5, with 12 bases identical to TRBD1. The sequence came from an adult with an advanced solid tumor such as melanoma, head and neck, liver or kidney cancer. CDR3 bases: TGTGCCAGCAGCCAGGGACAGGGGGCCGAGACCCAGTACTTC. Amino acids: CASSQGQGAETQYF.